This TCR beta chain was documented in a study of preoperative IRX-2 immunotherapy in early breast cancer. The J segment lost 8 bases and the V segment lost 3 bases, leaving 11 bases of the junction unmatched. The germline V gene encodes CDR1 SGHRS and CDR2 YFSETQ. The CDR3 sequence is 16 residues long. This clone was observed a single time. The protocol was immunoSEQ multiplex PCR, while the TCRdb copy is restricted to in-frame clones and leaves out a portion. Here the sample spans some 30,000 clones, 75% to 90% being singletons. The sample's treatment: preoperative locoregional IRX-2 cytokine immunotherapy.

V gene TRBV5-1 combines with J gene TRBJ2-1; TRBD1 aligns across 10 bases. The sample in question was lymph node tissue, obtained from a patient treated with IRX-2 immunotherapy. The origin of this receptor is a human donor with breast cancer. CDR3 region: CASSSAGTGVIDEQFF. CDR3 nucleotide sequence: TGCGCCAGCAGCTCGGCGGGGACAGGGGTCATCGATGAGCAGTTCTTC.